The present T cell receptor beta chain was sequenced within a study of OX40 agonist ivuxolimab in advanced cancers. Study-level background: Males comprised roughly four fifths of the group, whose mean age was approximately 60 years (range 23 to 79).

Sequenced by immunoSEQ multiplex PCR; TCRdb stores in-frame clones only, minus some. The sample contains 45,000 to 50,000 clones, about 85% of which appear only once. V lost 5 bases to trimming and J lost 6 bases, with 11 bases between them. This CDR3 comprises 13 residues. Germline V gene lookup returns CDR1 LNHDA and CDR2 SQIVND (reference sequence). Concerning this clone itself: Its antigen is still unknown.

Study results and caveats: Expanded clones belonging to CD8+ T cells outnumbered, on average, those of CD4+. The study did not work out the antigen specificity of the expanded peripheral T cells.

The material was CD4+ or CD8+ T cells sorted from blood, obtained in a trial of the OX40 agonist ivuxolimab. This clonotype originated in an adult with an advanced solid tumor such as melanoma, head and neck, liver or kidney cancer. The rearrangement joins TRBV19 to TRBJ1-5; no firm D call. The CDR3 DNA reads TGTGCCAGTAGTGTCCAGGAAGGTCAGCCCCAGCATTTT. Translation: CASSVQEGQPQHF. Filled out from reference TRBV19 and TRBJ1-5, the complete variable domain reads DGGITQSPKYLFRKEGQNVTLSCEQNLNHDAMYWYRQDPGQGLRLIYYSQIVNDFQKGDIAEGYSVSREKKESFPLTVTSAQKNPTAFYLCASSVQEGQPQHFGDGTRLSIL.